This passage covers 5 T cell receptor beta chains from one sample sequenced in a study of OX40 agonist ivuxolimab in advanced cancers. Sequenced by immunoSEQ multiplex PCR; TCRdb stores in-frame clones only, minus some. The table has over 55,000 clones, about 86% seen once. Source: CD4+ or CD8+ T cells sorted from blood, taken in a trial of the OX40 agonist ivuxolimab. The receptors originated from an adult with an advanced solid tumor such as melanoma, head and neck, liver or kidney cancer.

The V gene is TRBV15, the J gene TRBJ1-1; D unclear. This CDR3 spans 12 amino acids. V shed 1 base and J shed 10 bases, with 10 bases lying between them. The germline CDR1 and CDR2 sequences are LNHNV and YYDKDF (reference sequence). The chain's CDR3 is CATSRAFLPAFF. The CDR3 bases are TGTGCCACCAGCAGAGCATTTTTGCCAGCTTTCTTT.

The chain couples TRBV19 to TRBJ1-1, with D maybe TRBD1 (6 bases). CDR1 LNHDA and CDR2 SQIVND come from the germline V gene (reference sequence). Deletions cut 5 bases from V and 6 bases from J, with 16 bases between. The CDR3 loop spans 14 amino acids. CDR3 coding DNA: TGTGCCAGTAGTTCCCACAGGGATGGAGCTGAAGCTTTCTTT. Its translation: CASSSHRDGAEAFF.

The rearrangement joins TRBV2 to TRBJ2-2, with a tentative D call TRBD1 (6 bases). The germline gives CDR1 SNHLY, CDR2 FYNNEI. This CDR3 contains 17 residues. Between the trimmed V and J ends, which lost 5 bases and 2 bases, there was a span of 18 bases. The CDR3 spells CASSPSSGRGNTGELFF. CDR3 in DNA: TGTGCCAGCAGTCCCTCGTCGGGCAGGGGAAACACCGGGGAGCTGTTTTTT.

This sequence joins TRBV5-5 and TRBJ2-7, with 8 positions matching TRBD1. V lost 7 bases and J lost 5; bases outside the gene matches: 8. Germline-derived CDR1 and CDR2 are SGHKS and YYEKEE (reference sequence). The CDR3 is made up of 13 amino acids. CDR3 bases: TGTGCCAGCGGGGGGACAGGTTCTGACGAGCAGTACTTC. Its translation is CASGGTGSDEQYF.

This sequence joins TRBV14 and TRBJ2-7, with D uncertain. Looked up from germline, CDR1 is SGHDN and CDR2 is FVKESK. V shed 4 bases and J shed 3 bases, with 10 bases lying between them. The length of the CDR3 is 13 residues. CDR3 residues: CASSPDRGYEQYF. CDR3 sequence (DNA): TGTGCCAGCAGCCCGGATCGCGGCTACGAGCAGTACTTC.